This T cell receptor beta chain was sequenced during a study of regulatory T cells in long-lasting Graves disease. Study-wide context: Persistence in Graves' disease denoted antithyroid drug use beyond 5 years alongside positive TSH receptor antibodies.

The CDR3 is 14 residues long. Comment on this clonotype: The antigen is not known. Its ends do not fully match the called genes, so a read error is possible.

Time point given: persistent/refractory GD, antithyroid drugs over 5 years with positive TRAb. PBMC RNA served as the TCR library source. Regarding the study as a whole: The small sample size may have reduced accuracy. Repertoires from persistent disease leaned toward TRBV28, TRBJ1-2 and TRBJ2-5.

Arm-PCR of CDR3 regions and iRepertoire HTBI primers were used to build TCR beta libraries. Each CDR3 protein gets one entry after TCRdb re-called the multiplex PCR reads with MiXCR. The sample lists approximately 440,000 distinct CDR3 sequences, around 22% occurring once. The input for sequencing was peripheral blood mononuclear cells (PBMCs), taken when the disease was refractory, from a patient treated with antithyroid drugs. The clonotype comes from a female donor with Graves disease. V gene TRBV12-3 or TRBV12-4 combines with J gene TRBJ1-5; no clear D gene. This chain's CDR3 is CPSSLEAENQPQHF. The CDR3 nucleotides read TGTCCCAGCAGTTTAGAAGCTGAGAATCAGCCCCAGCATTTT.